Below, one T cell receptor (beta chain) is given with its context. Only in-frame clones appear in the TCRdb table, and some are missing; sequencing was by immunoSEQ multiplex PCR. The table lists about 24,000 clones, 70% to 85% of them singletons. Tumor or blood genomic DNA was sequenced, with inputs of about 550 ng to 6,500 ng. This CDR3 is 17 amino acids long. Germline loops: CDR1 LNHDA, CDR2 SQIVND (reference sequence). The ends were cut back, 1 base at V and 3 bases at J, with 18 bases in the middle. The entry originates in a study of T cells in tumors after PD-1 blockade. Study as a whole: Some patients also took daily vismodegib 150 mg during anti-PD-1 treatment.

Here the sequenced sample was PBMCs, taken after anti-PD-1 treatment. This chain links TRBV19 with TRBJ1-1; a weak D match, TRBD1 (6 bases). This TCR was sampled from a human donor with basal cell carcinoma. The chain's CDR3 is CASSIVLMGGRDTEAFF. The CDR3 DNA follows: TGTGCCAGTAGTATAGTACTTATGGGGGGCAGGGACACTGAAGCTTTCTTT.